Following are 9 T cell receptor beta chains from one sample sequenced in a study of blood T cell repertoires in COVID-19. Method: immunoSEQ multiplex PCR; TCRdb's copy keeps in-frame clones and lacks some. The data contain over 250,000 clones, around nine tenths of them singletons. Sequenced sample: PBMCs or T cells enriched from blood (not recorded which). Receptors were obtained from a young woman who had recovered from COVID-19.

This chain connects TRBV12-5 to TRBJ1-1; TRBD1 agrees at 9 bases. The CDR3 sequence is 13 residues long. The J segment lost 12 bases and the V segment lost 1 base, leaving 6 bases of the junction unmatched. CDR1 is LGHNT and CDR2 is FRNRAP in the germline V gene. The CDR3: CASGLEEGTGTFF. The CDR3 DNA reads TGTGCTAGTGGTTTGGAAGAGGGGACAGGGACTTTCTTT.

The J gene is TRBJ1-5, the V gene TRBV7-9; 11 bases fit TRBD1. V shed 5 bases, J shed 6 bases, and the junction held 3 bases outside the gene matches. The CDR3 loop spans 14 amino acids. The germline V gene encodes CDR1 SEHNR and CDR2 FQNEAQ (reference sequence). The CDR3 region has the DNA TGTGCCAGCAGCGGACAGGGGGCAAGTCAGCCCCAGCATTTT. Translated: CASSGQGASQPQHF.

The rearrangement uses TRBV3-1 (or the pseudogene TRBV3-2) and TRBJ1-1; D unresolved. The ends were cut back, 4 bases at V and 3 bases at J, with 9 bases in the middle. This CDR3 contains 13 residues. Per germline, CDR1 LGHDT and CDR2 YNNKEL (reference sequence). CDR3 amino acids: CASSLQRDTEAFF. Written as DNA, the CDR3 is TGTGCCAGCAGCCTTCAGCGGGACACTGAAGCTTTCTTT.

The gene calls are TRBV4-3 and TRBJ2-7, with D possibly matching TRBD2 (6 bases). This CDR3 is built from 15 residues. Germline V gene data show CDR1 as LGHNA and CDR2 as YSLEER. Trimming stripped 0 bases from V and 3 bases from J, with 12 bases between. CDR3 residues: CASSQEGLPDYEQYF. The CDR3 bases are TGCGCCAGCAGCCAAGAGGGACTGCCGGACTACGAGCAGTACTTC.

The chain uses TRBV5-1 and TRBJ1-1, with no clear D. Trimming left V 1 base short and J 1 base short, with 8 bases between. The CDR3 is 14 residues long. Germline V gives CDR1 SGHRS, CDR2 YFSETQ. This chain's CDR3 is CASSLTAENTEAFF. CDR3 nucleotides: TGCGCCAGCAGCTTGACCGCAGAGAACACTGAAGCTTTCTTT.

The V and J genes are TRBV5-1 and TRBJ1-1, with a tentative D call TRBD1 (5 bases). With 1 base removed from V and 1 base from J, the gap between germline ends came to 14 bases. The germline V gene encodes CDR1 SGHRS and CDR2 YFSETQ. The CDR3 covers 16 residues. The CDR3 nucleotides read TGCGCCAGCAGCTTGAGGCGGCCAGGGTGGAACACTGAAGCTTTCTTT. Its translation is CASSLRRPGWNTEAFF. The whole variable domain, remainder taken from reference TRBV5-1 and TRBJ1-1, is KAGVTQTPRYLIKTRGQQVTLSCSPISGHRSVSWYQQTPGQGLQFLFEYFSETQRNKGNFPGRFSGRQFSNSRSEMNVSTLELGDSALYLCASSLRRPGWNTEAFFGQGTRLTVV.

J is TRBJ2-5 and V is TRBV10-2; TRBD2 agrees at 14 bases. The trim removed 8 bases at V and 2 bases at J, leaving 7 bases unmatched. From germline, CDR1 is WSHSY and CDR2 SAAADI. The CDR3 extends over 16 amino acids. CDR3 coding DNA: TGCGCCAGCTCCGGACTAGCGGGGGGCCCACAAGAGACCCAGTACTTC. It codes for CASSGLAGGPQETQYF.

This clone occurred once. This chain links TRBV5-4 with TRBJ2-6; 7 bases are a match to TRBD1. This CDR3 has 18 residues. The V segment lost 0 bases and the J segment 2 bases; nucleotides outside the gene matches: 8. CDR1 is SGHNT and CDR2 is YYREEE in the germline V gene (reference sequence). CDR3 coding DNA: TGTGCCAGCAGCTTGGGGGGACAGCCGACCCCTGGGGCCAACGTCCTGACTTTC. Translated, it gives CASSLGGQPTPGANVLTF.

The chain recombines TRBV30 with TRBJ1-2; no reliable D call. The V and J ends lost 1 base and 4 bases respectively, with 13 bases between them. The germline gives CDR1 GTSNPN, CDR2 SVGIG (reference sequence). The CDR3 runs to 14 residues. The CDR3 is CAWSALPMPYGYTF. The CDR3 region has the DNA TGTGCCTGGAGTGCCCTTCCTATGCCCTATGGCTACACCTTC. Full variable domain (rest looked up from reference TRBV30 and TRBJ1-2): SQTIHQWPATLVQPVGSPLSLECTVEGTSNPNLYWYRQAAGRGLQLLFYSVGIGQISSEVPQNLSASRPQDRQFILSSKKLLLSDSGFYLCAWSALPMPYGYTFGSGTRLTVV.